The text below deals with one TCR beta chain. The data belong to a study of blood T cell repertoires in COVID-19. Whole-study context: There were acute and convalescent COVID-19 samples, and they came from the United States, Italy and Spain. T cells, B-cell-depleted T cells, or PBMCs supplied cDNA or gDNA.

Assay used: immunoSEQ multiplex PCR; TCRdb lists only in-frame clones, some missing. The sample includes 85,000 to 130,000 clones, approximately 80% seen only once; the top ten take roughly 6.2%. The CDR3 runs to 18 residues. V was shortened by 4 bases and J by 0 bases, with 21 bases between the two germline ends. Germline-derived CDR1 and CDR2 are MGHRA and YSYEKL. This receptor was identified in a man older than 75 with COVID-19, enrolled during active disease. This sequence joins TRBV4-1 and TRBJ1-2; D uncertain. Sequenced: peripheral blood. CDR3 DNA sequence: TGCGCCAGCAGCCGCTGGGCGGGCGGGATAAATTCTAACTATGGCTACACCTTC. This codes for CASSRWAGGINSNYGYTF.